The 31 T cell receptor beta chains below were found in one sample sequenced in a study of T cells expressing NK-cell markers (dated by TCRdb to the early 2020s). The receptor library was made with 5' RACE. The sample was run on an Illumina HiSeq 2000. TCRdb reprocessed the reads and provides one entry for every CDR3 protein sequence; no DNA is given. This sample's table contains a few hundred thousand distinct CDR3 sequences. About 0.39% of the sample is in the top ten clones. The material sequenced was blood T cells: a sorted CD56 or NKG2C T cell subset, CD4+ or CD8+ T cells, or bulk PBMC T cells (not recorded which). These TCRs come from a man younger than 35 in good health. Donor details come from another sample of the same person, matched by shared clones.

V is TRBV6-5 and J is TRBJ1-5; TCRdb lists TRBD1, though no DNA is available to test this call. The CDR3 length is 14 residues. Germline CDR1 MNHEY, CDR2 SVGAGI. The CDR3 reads CASSYDRSNQPQHF.

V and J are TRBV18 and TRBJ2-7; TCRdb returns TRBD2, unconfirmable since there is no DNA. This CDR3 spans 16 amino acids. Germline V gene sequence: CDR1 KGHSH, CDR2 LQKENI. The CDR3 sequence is CASSPIAGALTGEQYF.

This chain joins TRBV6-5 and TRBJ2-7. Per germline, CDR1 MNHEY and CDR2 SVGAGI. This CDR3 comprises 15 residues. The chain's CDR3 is CASSYSSGLFYEQYF.

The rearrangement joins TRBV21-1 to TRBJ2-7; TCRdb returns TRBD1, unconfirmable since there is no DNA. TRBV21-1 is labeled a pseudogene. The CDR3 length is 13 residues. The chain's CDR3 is CASNTGQGYEQYF.

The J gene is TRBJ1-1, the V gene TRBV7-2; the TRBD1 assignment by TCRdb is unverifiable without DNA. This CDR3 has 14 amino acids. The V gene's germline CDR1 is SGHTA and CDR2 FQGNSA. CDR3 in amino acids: CASSLIPRDTEAFF. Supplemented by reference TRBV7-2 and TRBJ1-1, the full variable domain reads GAGVSQSPSNKVTEKGKDVELRCDPISGHTALYWYRQSLGQGLEFLIYFQGNSAPDKSGLPSDRFSAERTGGSVSTLTIQRTQQEDSAVYLCASSLIPRDTEAFFGQGTRLTVV.

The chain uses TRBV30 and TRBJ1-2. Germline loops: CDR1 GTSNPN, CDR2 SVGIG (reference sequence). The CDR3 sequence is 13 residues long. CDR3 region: CAWSAGPGSGYTF. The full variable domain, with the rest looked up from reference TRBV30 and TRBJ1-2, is SQTIHQWPATLVQPVGSPLSLECTVEGTSNPNLYWYRQAAGRGLQLLFYSVGIGQISSEVPQNLSASRPQDRQFILSSKKLLLSDSGFYLCAWSAGPGSGYTFGSGTRLTVV.

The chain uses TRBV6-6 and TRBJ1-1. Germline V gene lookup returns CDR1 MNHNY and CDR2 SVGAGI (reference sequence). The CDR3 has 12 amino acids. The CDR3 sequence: CASVDMNTEAFF.

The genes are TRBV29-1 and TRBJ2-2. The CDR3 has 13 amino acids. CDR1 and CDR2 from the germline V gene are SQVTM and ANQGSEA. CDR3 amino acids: CSVGGGETGELFF.

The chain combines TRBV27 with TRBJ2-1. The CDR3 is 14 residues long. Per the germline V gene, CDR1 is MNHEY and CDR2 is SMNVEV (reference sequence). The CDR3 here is CATKTASSYNEQFF.

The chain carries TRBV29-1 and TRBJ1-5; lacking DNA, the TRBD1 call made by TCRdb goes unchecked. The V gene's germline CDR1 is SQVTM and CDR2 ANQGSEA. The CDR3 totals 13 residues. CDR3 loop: CSAITGTHQPQHF.

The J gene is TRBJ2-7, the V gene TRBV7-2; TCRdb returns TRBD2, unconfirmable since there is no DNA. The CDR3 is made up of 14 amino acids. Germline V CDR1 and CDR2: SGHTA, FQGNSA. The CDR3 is CASSSGLAGGEQYF.

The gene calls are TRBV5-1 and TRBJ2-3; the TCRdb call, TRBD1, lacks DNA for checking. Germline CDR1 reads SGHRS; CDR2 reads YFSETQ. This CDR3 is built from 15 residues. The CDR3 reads CASSAQGAGTDTQYF.

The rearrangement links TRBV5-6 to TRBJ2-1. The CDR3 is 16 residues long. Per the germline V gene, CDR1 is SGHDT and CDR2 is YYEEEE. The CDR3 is CASSLVKGSTGNEQFF.

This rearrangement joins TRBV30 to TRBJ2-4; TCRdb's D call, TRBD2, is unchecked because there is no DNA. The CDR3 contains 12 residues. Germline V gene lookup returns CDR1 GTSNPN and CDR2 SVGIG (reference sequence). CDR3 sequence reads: CAWSASEAIQYF. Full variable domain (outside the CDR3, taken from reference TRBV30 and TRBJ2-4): SQTIHQWPATLVQPVGSPLSLECTVEGTSNPNLYWYRQAAGRGLQLLFYSVGIGQISSEVPQNLSASRPQDRQFILSSKKLLLSDSGFYLCAWSASEAIQYFGAGTRLSVL.

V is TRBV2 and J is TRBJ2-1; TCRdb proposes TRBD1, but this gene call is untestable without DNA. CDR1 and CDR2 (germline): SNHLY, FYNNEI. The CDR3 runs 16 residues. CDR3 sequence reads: CASSEAGGLADNEQFF.

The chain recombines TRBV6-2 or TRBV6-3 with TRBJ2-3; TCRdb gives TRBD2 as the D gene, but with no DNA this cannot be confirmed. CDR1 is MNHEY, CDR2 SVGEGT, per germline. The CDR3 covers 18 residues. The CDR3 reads CASSYARTSRGDTDTQYF.

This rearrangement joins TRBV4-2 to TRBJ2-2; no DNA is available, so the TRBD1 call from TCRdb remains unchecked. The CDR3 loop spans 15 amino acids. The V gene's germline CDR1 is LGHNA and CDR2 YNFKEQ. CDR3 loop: CASSQRDRESGELFF.

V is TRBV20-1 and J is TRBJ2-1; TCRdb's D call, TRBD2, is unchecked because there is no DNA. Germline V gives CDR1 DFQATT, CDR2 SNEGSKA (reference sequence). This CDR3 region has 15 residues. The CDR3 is CSAFGTSGSNNEQFF.

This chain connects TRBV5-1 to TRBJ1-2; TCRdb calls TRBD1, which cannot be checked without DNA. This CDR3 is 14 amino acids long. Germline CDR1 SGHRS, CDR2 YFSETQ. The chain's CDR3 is CASSPGQEAYGYTF.

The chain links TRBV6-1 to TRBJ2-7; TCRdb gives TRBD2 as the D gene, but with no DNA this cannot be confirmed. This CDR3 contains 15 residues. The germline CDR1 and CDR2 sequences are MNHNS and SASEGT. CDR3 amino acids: CASSGGGRPSYEQYF.

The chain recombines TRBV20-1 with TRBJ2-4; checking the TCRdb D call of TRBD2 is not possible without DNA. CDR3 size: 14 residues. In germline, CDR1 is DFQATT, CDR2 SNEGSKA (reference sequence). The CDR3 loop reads CSAPIPSGKNIQYF.

CDR3 protein: CASSPSGTRIAYF. This chain connects TRBV3-1 to TRBJ2-3; with no DNA, the TCRdb D assignment of TRBD2 cannot be verified. The V gene's germline CDR1 is LGHDT and CDR2 YNNKEL (reference sequence). This CDR3 contains 13 residues.

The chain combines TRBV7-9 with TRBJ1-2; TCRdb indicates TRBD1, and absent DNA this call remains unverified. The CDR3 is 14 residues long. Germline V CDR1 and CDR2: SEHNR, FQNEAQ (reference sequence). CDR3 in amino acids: CASSFKRAGDGYTF.

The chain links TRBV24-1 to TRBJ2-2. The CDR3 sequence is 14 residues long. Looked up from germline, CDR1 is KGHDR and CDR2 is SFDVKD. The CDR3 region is CATSDLTGAGELFF.

CDR3 amino acids: CASSLIREGEKLFF. The rearrangement joins TRBV7-2 to TRBJ1-4; the D call from TCRdb, TRBD1, cannot be confirmed without DNA. The CDR3 loop spans 14 amino acids. CDR1 and CDR2 (germline): SGHTA, FQGNSA.

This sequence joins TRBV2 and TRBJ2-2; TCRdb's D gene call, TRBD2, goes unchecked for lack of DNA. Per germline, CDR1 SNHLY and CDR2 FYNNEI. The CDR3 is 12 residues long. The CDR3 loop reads CASSEAGGLWFF.

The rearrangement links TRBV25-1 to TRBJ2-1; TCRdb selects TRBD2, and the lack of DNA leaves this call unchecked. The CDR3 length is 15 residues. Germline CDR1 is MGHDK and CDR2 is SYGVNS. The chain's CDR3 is CASRGGAGGYNEQFF.

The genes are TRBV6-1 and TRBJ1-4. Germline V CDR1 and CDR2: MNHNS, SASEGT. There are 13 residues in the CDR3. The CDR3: CASSFGRYEKLFF.

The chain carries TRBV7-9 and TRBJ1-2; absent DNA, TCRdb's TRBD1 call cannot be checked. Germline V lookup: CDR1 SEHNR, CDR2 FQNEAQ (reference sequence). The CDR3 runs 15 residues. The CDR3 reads CASSSTSDSDYGYTF.

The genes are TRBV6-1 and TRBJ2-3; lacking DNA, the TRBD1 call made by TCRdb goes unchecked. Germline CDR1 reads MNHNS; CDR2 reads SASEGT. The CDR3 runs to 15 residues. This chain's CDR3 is CASSHGGRGTDTQYF.

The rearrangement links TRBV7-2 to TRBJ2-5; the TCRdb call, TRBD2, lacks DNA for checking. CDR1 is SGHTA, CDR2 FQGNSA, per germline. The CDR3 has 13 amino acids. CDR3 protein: CASSQREGETQYF.